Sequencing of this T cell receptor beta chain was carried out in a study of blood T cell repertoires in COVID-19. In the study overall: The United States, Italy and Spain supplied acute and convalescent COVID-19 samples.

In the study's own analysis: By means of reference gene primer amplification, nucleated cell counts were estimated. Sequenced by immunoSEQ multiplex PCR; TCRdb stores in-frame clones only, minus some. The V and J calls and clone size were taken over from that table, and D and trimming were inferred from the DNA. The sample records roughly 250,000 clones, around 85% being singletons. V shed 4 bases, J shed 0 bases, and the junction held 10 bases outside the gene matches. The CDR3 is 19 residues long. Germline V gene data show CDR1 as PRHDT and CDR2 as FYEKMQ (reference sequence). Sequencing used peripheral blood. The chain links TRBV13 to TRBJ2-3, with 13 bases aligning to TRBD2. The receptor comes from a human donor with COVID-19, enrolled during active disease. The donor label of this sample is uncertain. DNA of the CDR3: TGTGCCAGCAGCTCTATCCGGACTAGCGGGAGTTTAAGCACAGATACGCAGTATTTT. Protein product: CASSSIRTSGSLSTDTQYF.